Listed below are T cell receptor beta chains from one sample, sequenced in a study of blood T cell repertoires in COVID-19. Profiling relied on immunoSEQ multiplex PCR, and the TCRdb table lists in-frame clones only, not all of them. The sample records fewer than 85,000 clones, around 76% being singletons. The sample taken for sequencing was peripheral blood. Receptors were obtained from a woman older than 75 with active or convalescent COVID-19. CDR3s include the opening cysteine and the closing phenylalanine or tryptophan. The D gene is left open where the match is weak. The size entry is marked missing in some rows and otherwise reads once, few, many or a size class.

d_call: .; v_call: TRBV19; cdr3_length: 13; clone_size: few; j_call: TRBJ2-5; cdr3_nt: TGTGCCAGTAGTCGGGTGTATCAAGAGACCCAGTACTTC; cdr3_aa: CASSRVYQETQYF
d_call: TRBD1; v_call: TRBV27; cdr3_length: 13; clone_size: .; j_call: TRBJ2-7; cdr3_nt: TGTGCCAGCAGTTACAGGGGTGGGGACGAGCAGTACTTC; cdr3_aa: CASSYRGGDEQYF
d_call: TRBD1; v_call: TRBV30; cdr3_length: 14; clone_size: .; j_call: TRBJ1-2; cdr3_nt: TGTGCCTGGAGAAGGGACAGATCTAACTATGGCTACACCTTC; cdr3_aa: CAWRRDRSNYGYTF
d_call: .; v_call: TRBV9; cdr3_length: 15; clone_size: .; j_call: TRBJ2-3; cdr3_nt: TGTGCCAGCAGCGTATACCCTGGGGCCCCAGATACGCAGTATTTT; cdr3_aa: CASSVYPGAPDTQYF
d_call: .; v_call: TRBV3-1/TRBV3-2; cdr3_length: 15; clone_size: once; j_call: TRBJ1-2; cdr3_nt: TGTGCCAGCAGCCTAATTGACAGGCGGGCCGATGGCTACACCTTC; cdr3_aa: CASSLIDRRADGYTF
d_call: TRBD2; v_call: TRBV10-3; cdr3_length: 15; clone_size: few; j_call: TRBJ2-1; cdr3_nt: TGTGCCATCAGCACCAGCGGGGGGGCCTGGGGTGAGCAGTTCTTC; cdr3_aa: CAISTSGGAWGEQFF
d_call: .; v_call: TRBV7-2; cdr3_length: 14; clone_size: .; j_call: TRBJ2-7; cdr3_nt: TGTGCCAGCAGCCCCCAAGGAGAAGCCTACGAGCAGTACTTC; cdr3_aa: CASSPQGEAYEQYF
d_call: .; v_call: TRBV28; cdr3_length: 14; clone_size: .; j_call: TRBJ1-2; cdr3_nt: TGTGCCAGCAGTTTACCCGACTCCACCCAAGGCTACACCTTC; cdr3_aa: CASSLPDSTQGYTF
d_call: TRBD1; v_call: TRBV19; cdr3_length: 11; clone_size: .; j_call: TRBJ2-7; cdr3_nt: TGTGCCAGTAGCGTCCGGGACAGCCAGTACTTC; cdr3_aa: CASSVRDSQYF
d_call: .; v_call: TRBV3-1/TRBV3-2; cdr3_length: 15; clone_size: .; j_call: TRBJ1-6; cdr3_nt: TGTGCCAGCAGCCCGATGGGGGGGGACGATTCACCCCTCCACTTT; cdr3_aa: CASSPMGGDDSPLHF
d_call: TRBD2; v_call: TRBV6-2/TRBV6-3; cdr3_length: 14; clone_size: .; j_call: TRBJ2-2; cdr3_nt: TGTGCCAGCAGCTTTAGCGGGGGGGCCGGGGAGCTGTTTTTT; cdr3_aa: CASSFSGGAGELFF
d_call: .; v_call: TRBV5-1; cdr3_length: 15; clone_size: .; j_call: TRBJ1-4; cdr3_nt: TGCGCCAGCAGCTTGGGACCCGCCGGGAATGAAAAACTGTTTTTT; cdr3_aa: CASSLGPAGNEKLFF
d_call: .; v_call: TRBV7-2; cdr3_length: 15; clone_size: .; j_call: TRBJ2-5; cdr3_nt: TGTGCCAGCAGCTTAATACCGGGAGTCGATAAGACCCAGTACTTC; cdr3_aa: CASSLIPGVDKTQYF
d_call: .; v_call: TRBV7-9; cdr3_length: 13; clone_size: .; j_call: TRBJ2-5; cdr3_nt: TGTGCCAGCACCCCCTTAGCCGGGGAGACCCAGTACTTC; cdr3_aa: CASTPLAGETQYF
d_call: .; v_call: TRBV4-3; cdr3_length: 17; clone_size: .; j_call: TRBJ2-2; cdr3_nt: TGCGCCAGCAGCCAAGGTGATCGTGTGCGCGAAACCGGGGAGCTGTTTTTT; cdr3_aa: CASSQGDRVRETGELFF
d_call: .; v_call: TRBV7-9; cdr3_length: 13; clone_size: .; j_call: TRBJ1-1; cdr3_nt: TGTGCCAGCAGCTCGACAGAAAACACTGAAGCTTTCTTT; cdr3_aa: CASSSTENTEAFF
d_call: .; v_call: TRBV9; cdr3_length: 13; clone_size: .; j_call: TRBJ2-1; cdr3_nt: TGTGCCAGCAGCAGTTGGACAGTCAATGAGCAGTTCTTC; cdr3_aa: CASSSWTVNEQFF
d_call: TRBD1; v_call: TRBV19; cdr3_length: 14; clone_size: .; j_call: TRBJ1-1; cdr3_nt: TGTGCCAGTAGTCCCGGACAGGGGGGCACTGAAGCTTTCTTT; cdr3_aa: CASSPGQGGTEAFF
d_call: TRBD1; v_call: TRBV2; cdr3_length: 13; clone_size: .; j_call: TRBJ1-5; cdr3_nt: TGTGCCAGCAGGGGGGACAGGGAACAGCCCCAGCATTTT; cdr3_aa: CASRGDREQPQHF
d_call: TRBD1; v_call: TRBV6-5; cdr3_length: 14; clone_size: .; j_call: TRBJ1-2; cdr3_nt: TGTGCCAGCAGTTTCCCGACAGGGAACTATGGCTACACCTTC; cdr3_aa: CASSFPTGNYGYTF
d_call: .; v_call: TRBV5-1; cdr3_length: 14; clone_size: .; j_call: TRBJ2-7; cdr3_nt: TGCGCCAGCAGGAGGGACAGCGGGCCCTACGAGCAGTACTTC; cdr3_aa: CASRRDSGPYEQYF
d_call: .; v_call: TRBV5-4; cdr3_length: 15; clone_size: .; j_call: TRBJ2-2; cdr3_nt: TGTGCCAGCAGCTTGGGAGGCCAAAGCACCGGGGAGCTGTTTTTT; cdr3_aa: CASSLGGQSTGELFF
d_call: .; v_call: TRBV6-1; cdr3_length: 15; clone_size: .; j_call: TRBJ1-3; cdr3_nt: TGTGCCAGCAGTGAGGGGACAACGCTTGGAAACACCATATATTTT; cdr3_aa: CASSEGTTLGNTIYF
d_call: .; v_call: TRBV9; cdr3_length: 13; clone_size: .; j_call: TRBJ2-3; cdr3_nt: TGTGCCAGCAGCGGGGGGGTTGCAGATACGCAGTATTTT; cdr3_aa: CASSGGVADTQYF
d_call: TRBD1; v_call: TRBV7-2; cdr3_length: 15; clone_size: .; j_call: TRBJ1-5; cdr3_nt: TGTGCCAGCAGCTTTCGACAGGGCATCGATCAGCCCCAGCATTTT; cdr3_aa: CASSFRQGIDQPQHF
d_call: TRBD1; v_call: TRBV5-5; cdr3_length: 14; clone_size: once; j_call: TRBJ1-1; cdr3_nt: TGTGCCAGCAAAGGGACAGGGGTGAACACTGAAGCTTTCTTT; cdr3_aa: CASKGTGVNTEAFF
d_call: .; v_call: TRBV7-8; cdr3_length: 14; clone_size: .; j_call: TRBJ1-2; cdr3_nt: TGTGCCAGCAGCTTAGCTGGGGCTAGTTATGGCTACACCTTC; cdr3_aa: CASSLAGASYGYTF
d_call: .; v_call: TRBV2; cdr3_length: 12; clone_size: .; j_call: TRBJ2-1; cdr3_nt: TGTGCCAGCAGCCAAGACTCCGGTGAGCAGTTCTTC; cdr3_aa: CASSQDSGEQFF
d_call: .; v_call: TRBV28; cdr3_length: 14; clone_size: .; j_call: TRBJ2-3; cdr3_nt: TGTGCCAGCAGTTTGAGCCCTCCCACAGATACGCAGTATTTT; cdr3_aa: CASSLSPPTDTQYF
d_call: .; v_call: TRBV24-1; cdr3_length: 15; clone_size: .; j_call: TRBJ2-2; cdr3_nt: TGTGCCACCAGTGAAACGGACTATCCGCCGCGGGAGCTGTTTTTT; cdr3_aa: CATSETDYPPRELFF
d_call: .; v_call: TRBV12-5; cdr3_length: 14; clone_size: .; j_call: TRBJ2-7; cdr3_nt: TGTGCTAGTGGTTTGGATCAGGCCCCGGACGAGCAGTACTTC; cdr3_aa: CASGLDQAPDEQYF
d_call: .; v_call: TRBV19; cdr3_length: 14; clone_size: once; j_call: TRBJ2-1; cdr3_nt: TGTGCCAGTAGCACGCAGGGGATCGTGAATGAGCAGTTCTTC; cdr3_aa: CASSTQGIVNEQFF
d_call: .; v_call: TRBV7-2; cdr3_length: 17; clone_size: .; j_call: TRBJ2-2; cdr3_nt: TGTGCCAGCGTACGAGATTCTACCTCGCTGAACACCGGGGAGCTGTTTTTT; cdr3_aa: CASVRDSTSLNTGELFF
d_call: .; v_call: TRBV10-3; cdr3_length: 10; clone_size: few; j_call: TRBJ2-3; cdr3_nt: TGTGCCAGTCAGGGTGATACGCAGTATTTT; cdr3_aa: CASQGDTQYF
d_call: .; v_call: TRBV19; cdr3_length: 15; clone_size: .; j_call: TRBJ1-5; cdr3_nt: TGTGCCACCGCTGGACAGCCCTATAGCAATCAGCCCCAGCATTTT; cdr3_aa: CATAGQPYSNQPQHF
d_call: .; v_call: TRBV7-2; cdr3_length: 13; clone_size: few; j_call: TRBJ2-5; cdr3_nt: TGTGCCAGCAGCTTACAGGTGGGAGAGACCCAGTACTTC; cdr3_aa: CASSLQVGETQYF
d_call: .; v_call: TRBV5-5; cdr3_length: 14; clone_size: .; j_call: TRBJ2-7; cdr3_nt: TGTGCCAGCAGCCCCGGGACTGGTCTTGGCGAGCAGTACTTC; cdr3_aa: CASSPGTGLGEQYF
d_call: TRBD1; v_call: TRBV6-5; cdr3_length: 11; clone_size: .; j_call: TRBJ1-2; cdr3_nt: TGTGCCAGCAGGGACAGGGGAGCCTCACCCTTC; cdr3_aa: CASRDRGASPF
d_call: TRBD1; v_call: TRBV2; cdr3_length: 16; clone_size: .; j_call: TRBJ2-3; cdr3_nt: TGTGCCAGCAGTTCCGGGACAGGGAAACTCGCAGATACGCAGTATTTT; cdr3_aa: CASSSGTGKLADTQYF
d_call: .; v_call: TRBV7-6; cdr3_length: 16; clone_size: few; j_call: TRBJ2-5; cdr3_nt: TGTGCCAGCAGCTTAGACAGGGCTCCTTTCCAAGAGACCCAGTACTTC; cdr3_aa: CASSLDRAPFQETQYF
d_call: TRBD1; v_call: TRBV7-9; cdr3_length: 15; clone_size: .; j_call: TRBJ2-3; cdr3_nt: TGTGCCAGCAGCCTCAGGGGGCGTCGCACAGATACGCAGTATTTT; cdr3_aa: CASSLRGRRTDTQYF
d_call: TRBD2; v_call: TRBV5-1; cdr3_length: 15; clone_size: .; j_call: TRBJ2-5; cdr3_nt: TGCGCCAGCAGCTTGTCTGGCGGGGGGGAAGAGACCCAGTACTTC; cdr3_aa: CASSLSGGGEETQYF
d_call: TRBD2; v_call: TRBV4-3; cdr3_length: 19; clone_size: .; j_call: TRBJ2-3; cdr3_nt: TGCGCCAGCAGCCAAGATTATAATAGCGGGGGCTTACGCACAGATACGCAGTATTTT; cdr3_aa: CASSQDYNSGGLRTDTQYF
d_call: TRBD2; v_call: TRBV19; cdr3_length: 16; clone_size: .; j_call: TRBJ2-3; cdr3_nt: TGTGCTATCATACGACTAGCGGAATCCAGCACAGATACGCAGTATTTT; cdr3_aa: CAIIRLAESSTDTQYF
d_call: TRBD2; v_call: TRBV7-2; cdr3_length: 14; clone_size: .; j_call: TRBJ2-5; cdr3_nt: TGTGCCAGCACATTAGCGGGGGGGGAAGAGACCCAGTACTTC; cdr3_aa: CASTLAGGEETQYF
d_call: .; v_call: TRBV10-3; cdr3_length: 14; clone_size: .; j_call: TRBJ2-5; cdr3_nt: TGTGCCATCAGTGAGCCCGGGACTCTACAGGACCAGTACTTC; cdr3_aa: CAISEPGTLQDQYF
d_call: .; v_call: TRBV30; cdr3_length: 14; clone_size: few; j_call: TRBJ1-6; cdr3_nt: TGTGCCTGGAGTGTAGGAGGTGTAGGGTCACCCCTCCACTTT; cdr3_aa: CAWSVGGVGSPLHF
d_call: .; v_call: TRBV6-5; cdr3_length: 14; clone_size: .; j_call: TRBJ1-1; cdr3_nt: TGTGCCAGCAGCGTCTCATTTTCTAGGACTGAAGCTTTCTTT; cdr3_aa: CASSVSFSRTEAFF
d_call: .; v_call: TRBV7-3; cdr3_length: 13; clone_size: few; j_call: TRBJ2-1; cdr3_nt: TGTGCCAGCAGCTTATATACTAACAATGAGCAGTTCTTC; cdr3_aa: CASSLYTNNEQFF